Each of the 7 T cell receptor beta chains below was sequenced from the same sample in a study of blood T cells in healthy people across ages. Using a J-beta primer mix together with a sample-barcoded 5' primer, a second PCR was run for roughly 6 to 12 cycles. Each CDR3 protein gets one entry after TCRdb re-called the 5' RACE reads with MiXCR. The sample has 650,000 to 950,000 distinct CDR3 sequences; roughly 44% are singletons. The sample taken for sequencing was blood. These receptors were taken from a man aged 55 to 69 in good health.

The table lists this clonotype with a few counts. The chain recombines TRBV15 with TRBJ2-1, with no clear D. The V gene's germline CDR1 is LNHNV and CDR2 YYDKDF (reference sequence). Trimming took off 0 bases at V and 9 bases at J, with 6 bases between the two ends. This CDR3 region has 12 residues. CDR3 protein: CATSRDQSEQFF. Here the CDR3 DNA reads TGTGCCACCAGCAGAGATCAAAGTGAGCAGTTCTTC.

This clonotype came up once. The chain has TRBV14 and TRBJ1-6, with TRBD1 matching 8 bases. CDR1 and CDR2 (germline): SGHDN, FVKESK. The V and J ends lost 7 bases and 8 bases, in that order; junction bases with no gene match: 4. This CDR3 comprises 13 residues. Here the CDR3 DNA reads TGTGCCAGCAACCTGGACAGGGATTCACCCCTCCACTTT. It specifies CASNLDRDSPLHF.

The table lists this clonotype with many counts. This sequence joins TRBV4-2 and TRBJ2-1; tentatively, D is TRBD2 (6 bases). CDR1 is LGHNA, CDR2 YNFKEQ, per germline. The CDR3 runs to 15 residues. V was pared by 0 bases and J by 4 bases, with 10 bases between. CDR3 coding DNA: TGTGCCAGCAGCCAAGAGCGGGATCCTTACAATGAGCAGTTCTTC. Its translation is CASSQERDPYNEQFF.

This clonotype was seen more than once but under ten times. The V gene is TRBV7-9, the J gene TRBJ1-1, with D perhaps matching TRBD1 (6 bases). V dropped 7 bases and J dropped 4 bases, with 19 bases sitting between them. Germline values: CDR1 SEHNR, CDR2 FQNEAQ (reference sequence). This CDR3 region has 15 residues. In DNA form, the CDR3 reads TGTGCCAGCAACCCTACCGGGACATTCTCCACTGAAGCTTTCTTT. Translation: CASNPTGTFSTEAFF.

This clonotype occurred many times. In nucleotides, the CDR3 is TGTGCCAGCAGTGGGACAGGGGCAAATGAGCAGTTCTTC. This encodes CASSGTGANEQFF. The V gene is TRBV6-1, the J gene TRBJ2-1; 9 bases fit TRBD1. V was pared by 4 bases and J by 7 bases, with 2 bases of the junction left unmatched. This CDR3 region has 13 residues. Germline V gene data show CDR1 as MNHNS and CDR2 as SASEGT.

This clonotype has a handful of counts. The V and J genes are TRBV6-1 and TRBJ2-7; 8 positions match TRBD1. The CDR3 runs 14 residues. The V and J ends lost 7 bases and 3 bases, in that order; junction bases with no gene match: 8. In germline, CDR1 is MNHNS, CDR2 SASEGT. The CDR3, as DNA: TGTGCCAGCAATTCTCCGGGACAGGACTACGAGCAGTACTTC. Amino acids: CASNSPGQDYEQYF.

The rearrangement uses TRBV7-6 and TRBJ2-7, with 10 bases identical to TRBD1. In germline, CDR1 is SGHVS, CDR2 FNYEAQ. The CDR3 runs to 16 residues. J lost 7 bases, V lost 5 bases, and 14 bases had no gene match. CDR3 DNA sequence: TGTGCCAGCAGCGGGTTGGAGGGGACAGGGGCAAAAGAGCAGTACTTC. Translating gives CASSGLEGTGAKEQYF.